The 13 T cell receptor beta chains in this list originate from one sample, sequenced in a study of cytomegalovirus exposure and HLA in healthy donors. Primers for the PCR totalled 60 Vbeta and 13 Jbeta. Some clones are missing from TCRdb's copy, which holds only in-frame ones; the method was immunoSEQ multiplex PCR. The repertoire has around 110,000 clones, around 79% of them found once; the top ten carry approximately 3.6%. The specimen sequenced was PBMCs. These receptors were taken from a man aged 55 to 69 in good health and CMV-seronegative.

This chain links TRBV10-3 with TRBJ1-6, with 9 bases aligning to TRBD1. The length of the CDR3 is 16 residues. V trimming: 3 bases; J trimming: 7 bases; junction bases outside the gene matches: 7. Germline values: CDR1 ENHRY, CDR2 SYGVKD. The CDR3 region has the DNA TGTGCCATCAGTGAACGGCCGGGACAGGGAAATTCACCCCTCCACTTT. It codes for CAISERPGQGNSPLHF.

Here the CDR3 DNA reads TGTGCCAGCAGTTTAGGGGGCTCGAAAGCTTTCTTT. It is translated as CASSLGGSKAFF. The rearrangement uses TRBV28 and TRBJ1-1; D perhaps matches TRBD1 (6 bases). The CDR3 sequence is 12 residues long. Germline values: CDR1 MDHEN, CDR2 SYDVKM. V lost 2 bases and J lost 9, with 10 bases in between.

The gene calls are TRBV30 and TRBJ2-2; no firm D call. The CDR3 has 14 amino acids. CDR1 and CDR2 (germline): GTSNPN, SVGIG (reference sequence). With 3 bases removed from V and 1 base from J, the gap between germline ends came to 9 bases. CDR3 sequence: CAWSHARNTGELFF. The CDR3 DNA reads TGTGCCTGGAGCCACGCGCGGAACACCGGGGAGCTGTTTTTT.

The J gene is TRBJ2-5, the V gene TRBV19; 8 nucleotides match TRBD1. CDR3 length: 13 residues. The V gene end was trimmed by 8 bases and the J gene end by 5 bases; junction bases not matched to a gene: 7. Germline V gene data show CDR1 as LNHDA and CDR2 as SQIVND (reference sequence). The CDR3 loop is CASGQNRGETQYF. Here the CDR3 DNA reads TGTGCCAGTGGCCAGAACAGGGGGGAGACCCAGTACTTC.

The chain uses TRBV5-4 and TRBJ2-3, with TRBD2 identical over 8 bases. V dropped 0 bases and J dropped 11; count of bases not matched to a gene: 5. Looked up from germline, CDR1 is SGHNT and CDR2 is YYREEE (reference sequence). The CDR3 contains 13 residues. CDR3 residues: CASSLDSRGGQYF. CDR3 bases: TGTGCCAGCAGCTTGGACTCACGGGGGGGGCAGTATTTT. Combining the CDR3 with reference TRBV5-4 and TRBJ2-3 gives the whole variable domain ETGVTQSPTHLIKTRGQQVTLRCSSQSGHNTVSWYQQALGQGPQFIFQYYREEENGRGNFPPRFSGLQFPNYSSELNVNALELDDSALYLCASSLDSRGGQYFGPGTRLTVL.

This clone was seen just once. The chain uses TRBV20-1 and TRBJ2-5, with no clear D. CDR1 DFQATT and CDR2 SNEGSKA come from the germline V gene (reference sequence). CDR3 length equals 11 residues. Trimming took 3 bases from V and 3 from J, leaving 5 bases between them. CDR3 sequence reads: CSARRKETQYF. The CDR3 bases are TGCAGTGCTAGGAGGAAAGAGACCCAGTACTTC.

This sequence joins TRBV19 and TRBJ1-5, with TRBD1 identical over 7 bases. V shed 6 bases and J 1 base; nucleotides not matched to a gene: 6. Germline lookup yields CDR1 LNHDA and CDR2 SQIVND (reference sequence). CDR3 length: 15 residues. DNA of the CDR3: TGTGCCAGTAGAGAGACAGGGCCAAGCAATCAGCCCCAGCATTTT. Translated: CASRETGPSNQPQHF.

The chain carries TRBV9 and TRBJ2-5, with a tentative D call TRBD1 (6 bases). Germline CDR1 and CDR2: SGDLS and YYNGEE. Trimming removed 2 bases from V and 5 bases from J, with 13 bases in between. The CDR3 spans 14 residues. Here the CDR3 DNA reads TGTGCCAGCAGCGTCCAGGGGCCCGCGGAGACCCAGTACTTC. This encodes CASSVQGPAETQYF.

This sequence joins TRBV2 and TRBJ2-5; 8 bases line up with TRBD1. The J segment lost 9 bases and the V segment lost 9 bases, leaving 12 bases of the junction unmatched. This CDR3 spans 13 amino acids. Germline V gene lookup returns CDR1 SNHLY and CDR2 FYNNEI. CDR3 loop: CASLGQEYRAQYF. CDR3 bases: TGTGCCAGTCTGGGACAGGAATACCGGGCCCAGTACTTC.

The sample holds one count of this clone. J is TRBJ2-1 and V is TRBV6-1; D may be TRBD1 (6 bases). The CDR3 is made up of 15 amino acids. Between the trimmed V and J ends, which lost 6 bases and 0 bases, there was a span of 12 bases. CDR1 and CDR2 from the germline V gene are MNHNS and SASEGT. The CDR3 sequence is CASRGARSSYNEQFF. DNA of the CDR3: TGTGCCAGCAGGGGGGCCCGGAGCTCCTACAATGAGCAGTTCTTC.

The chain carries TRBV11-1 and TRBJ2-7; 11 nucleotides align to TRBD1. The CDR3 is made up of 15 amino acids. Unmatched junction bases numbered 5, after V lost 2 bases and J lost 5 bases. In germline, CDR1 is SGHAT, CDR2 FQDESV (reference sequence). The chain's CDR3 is CASSLMGQGVHEQYF. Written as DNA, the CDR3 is TGTGCCAGCAGCTTAATGGGACAGGGGGTCCACGAGCAGTACTTC.

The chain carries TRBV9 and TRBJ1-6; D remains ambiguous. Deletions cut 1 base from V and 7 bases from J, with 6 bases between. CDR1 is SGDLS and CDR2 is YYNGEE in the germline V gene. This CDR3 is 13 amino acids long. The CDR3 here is CASSVSENSPLHF. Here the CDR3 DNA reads TGTGCCAGCAGCGTAAGTGAGAATTCACCCCTCCACTTT.

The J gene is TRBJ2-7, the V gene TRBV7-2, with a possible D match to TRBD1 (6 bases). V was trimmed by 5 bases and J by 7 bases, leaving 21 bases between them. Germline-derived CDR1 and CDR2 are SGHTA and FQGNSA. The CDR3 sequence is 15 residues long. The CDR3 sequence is CASSQGHANSGEQYF. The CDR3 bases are TGTGCCAGCAGCCAGGGACACGCCAACTCGGGGGAGCAGTACTTC.